This TCR beta chain was sequenced in a study of shared clonotypes between healthy human individuals (dated by TCRdb to 2019 to 2021). Study-level background: The cohort comprised a couple of women and a few men aged 18 to 49 years. Leukapheresis yielded between about 0.85 and 10 billion PBMCs per donor. To increase sequencing depth and limit assay-specific biases, different laboratories used diverse techniques to prepare libraries and sequence TCR repertoires. For each donor, CD4 naive and CD4 memory were each run on three plates, CD8 naive on two plates, and CD8 memory on one plate. To estimate repertoire size and how much clonotype sharing occurs between individuals, the study deeply sequenced the blood TCR repertoires of five healthy adults. What the authors observed across the whole study: Across a few donors, roughly 5% of naive CD4, over 3% of naive CD8, about 2.3% of memory CD4, and roughly 0.41% of memory CD8 clonotypes were shared. Incomplete sequencing was indicated by rarefaction of sorted-subset datasets, despite the large sequencing depth. Because the study included only a small number of donors, the genetic and exposure-history diversity represented was limited. Clonotypes shared by all four sorted-subset donors showed higher generation probabilities than non-shared clonotypes. Only blood was sampled, and tissue TCR repertoires likely differ from those in blood. Naive subsets generally had larger estimated clonotype richness than memory subsets did. Pairwise subsampling indicated that sequencing depth was expected to affect the degree of clonotype sharing among donors.

Using the deep immunoSEQ assay, multiplex PCR amplified TCR CDR3 regions from genomic DNA. Extracted genomic DNA from each cell subset was distributed evenly across all wells of several immunoSEQ 96-well plates, and each plate was treated as a replicate. For sorted subsets, 200 ng of genomic DNA, equivalent to some 30,000 T cell genomes, went into each replicate PCR. Purified libraries were measured with a Qubit 3.0 fluorometer, size-checked on a Bioanalyzer 2100, and measured again with the KAPA Library Quantification kit. A separate single-read 150-cycle Illumina NextSeq 550 flow cell was used to sequence each immunoSEQ 96-well plate. On the authors' methods: Because the immunoSEQ output held only junctional sequences and lacked quality scores, the filtering could not match the filtering applied to full-length reads. To assign V/J genes and CDR3, sequences were annotated against IMGT germline references using PyIR, a Python wrapper for IgBLAST v1.9. Reads with weak V/J assignments (E-value above 1e-6), missing CDR3, stop codons, out-of-frame junctions, or ambiguous translated residues were removed. V3J clonotypes were defined as sequences sharing the same inferred V gene, J gene, and CDR3 amino acid sequence. Percentage overlap between repertoires was computed as shared unique clonotypes divided by the size of the smaller repertoire. Richness of each repertoire was evaluated using RTK rarefaction, the Chao1 estimator, and Recon v2.1 estimates of unobserved clonotypes. Generation probabilities were computed with OLGA for all TCRbeta clonotypes obtained by the gDNA method from a few donors. TCRdb carries this immuneACCESS record with in-frame sequences only. Its versions omit some clonotypes, under half of them owing to an unresolved V gene in the studies checked, with the rest unexplained. The DNA was the basis for D and trimming; V, J and clone size are from that table. The sample data list millions of clones, and approximately 94% of these were observed just once. Of the sample, roughly 0.14% falls within the top ten clones.

Healthy HIV-negative adults with no recently reported acute infections or vaccinations were included as donors. Only Caucasian adults living in Nashville, Tennessee, USA were represented among the donors. CD4+ T cells were enriched through magnetic negative selection, after which naive cells were positively selected on CD45RA and the remaining negative fraction served as the memory subset. After blood collection by leukapheresis, PBMCs were isolated using Ficoll-Histopaque density gradient centrifugation and then cryopreserved in the vapor phase of liquid nitrogen. Purity and quantity of every magnetically sorted T cell population were checked by analytical flow cytometry. Each sorted fraction had its genomic DNA isolated and then quantified by UV absorbance on a Nanodrop 2000c. As for this clone: Its target antigen remains unknown. No base-level quality is on record; no much larger clone is a single base apart.

The clonotype comes from a man between 18 and 35 years old in good health. The specimen was naive CD4+ T cells sorted from blood. The cell subset or site label on this specimen signifies: CD45RA+ positively selected.

The encoded CDR3 is CASSSLGGEGPYNEQFF. The base sequence is TGTGCCAGCAGCTCCCTCGGGGGGGAGGGCCCATACAATGAGCAGTTCTTC. The rearranged segments are TRBV5-6 and TRBJ2-1; 8 middle bases align to TRBD2. CDR1 and CDR2 are drawn from the germline V gene: SGHDT, YYEEEE. Germline trimming: 3 bases from V, 4 bases from J; junction bases outside gene matches: 12. The CDR3, from cysteine to phenylalanine, totals 17 residues. Just CDR3 DNA is preserved here, 51 bases in frame from base 1.